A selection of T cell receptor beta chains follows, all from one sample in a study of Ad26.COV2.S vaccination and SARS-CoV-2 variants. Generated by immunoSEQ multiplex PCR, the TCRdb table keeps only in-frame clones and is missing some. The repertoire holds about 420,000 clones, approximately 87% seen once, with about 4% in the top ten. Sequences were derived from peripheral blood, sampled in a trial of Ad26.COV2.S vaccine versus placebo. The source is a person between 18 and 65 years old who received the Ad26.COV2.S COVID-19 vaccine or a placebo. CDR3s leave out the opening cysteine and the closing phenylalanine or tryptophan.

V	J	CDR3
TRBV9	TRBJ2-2	ASRPRGPDTGELF
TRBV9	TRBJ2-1	ASSVSSGGAYNEQF
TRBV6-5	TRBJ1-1	ASSQVGTEAF
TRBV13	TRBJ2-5	ASSLGGGGETQY
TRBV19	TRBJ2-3	ASSIGDRGLVAQY
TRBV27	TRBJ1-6	ASSLMGFNSPLH
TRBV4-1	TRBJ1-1	ASSQDPLEAF
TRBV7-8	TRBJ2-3	ASSLAGVQTDTQY
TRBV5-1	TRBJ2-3	ASSPGGGTDTQY
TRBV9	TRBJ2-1	ASSVEVWNEQF
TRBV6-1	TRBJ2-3	ASSEIGTGTQY
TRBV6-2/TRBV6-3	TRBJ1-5	ASSYSGLNQPQH
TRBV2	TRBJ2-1	ASSELGGAVDEQF
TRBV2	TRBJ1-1	ASSPGTGTGTEAF
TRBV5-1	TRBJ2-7	ASSPQTGVDYEQY
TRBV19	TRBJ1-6	ASSTNAANSPLH
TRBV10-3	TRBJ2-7	AIRPGEAYEQY
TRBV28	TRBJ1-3	ASSLGGHSSGNTIY
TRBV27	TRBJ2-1	ASSFDAGGPYEQF
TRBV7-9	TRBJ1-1	ASSKLSEAF
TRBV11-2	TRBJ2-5	ASSLVFTVGALGETQY
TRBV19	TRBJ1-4	ASSSWEDPAGEKLF
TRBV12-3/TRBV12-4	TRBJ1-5	ASSGGNQPQH
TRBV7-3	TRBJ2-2	ASSTKPPLKWENTGELF
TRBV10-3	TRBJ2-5	AIDRKGETQY
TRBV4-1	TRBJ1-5	ASSQDAGANQPQH
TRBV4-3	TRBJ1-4	ASSQESLAPNEKLF
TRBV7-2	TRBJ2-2	ASSLEGAGGNTGELF
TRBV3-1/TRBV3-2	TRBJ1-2	ASSQDGGWNYGYT
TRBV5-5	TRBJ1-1	ASSPRGNTEAF
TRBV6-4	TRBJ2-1	ASSVDGPTGGRVAEQF
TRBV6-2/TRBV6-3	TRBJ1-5	ASSPGGNQPQH
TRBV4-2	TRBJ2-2	ASSQDSGGTGELF
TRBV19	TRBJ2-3	ASSLQTGGTDTQY
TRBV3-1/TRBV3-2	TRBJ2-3	ASSQAAGGGHNTDTQY
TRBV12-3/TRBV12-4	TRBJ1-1	ASRFGPNTEAF
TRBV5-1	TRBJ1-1	ASSPRTGAAEAF
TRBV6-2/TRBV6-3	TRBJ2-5	ASSPGTGGQETQY
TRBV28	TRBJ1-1	ATTRTGPMNTEAF
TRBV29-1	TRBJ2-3	SVEWGGGGDTQY
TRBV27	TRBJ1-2	ASGTDRVYGYT
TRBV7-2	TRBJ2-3	ASSISRWVLSSTDTQY
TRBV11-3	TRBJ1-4	ASSSPMPPTGGPTNEKLF
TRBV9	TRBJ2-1	ASNYGEGGDEQF
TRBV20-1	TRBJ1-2	SASRDRVYT
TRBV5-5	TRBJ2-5	ASSLVWETQY
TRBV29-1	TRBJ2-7	SVEDRSGGVYEQY
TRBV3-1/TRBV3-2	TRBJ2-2	ASSQTGSVSGELF
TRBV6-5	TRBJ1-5	ASSDEGTVGQPQH
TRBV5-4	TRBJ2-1	ASSLDYNEQF
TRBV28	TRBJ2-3	ASSFNGDTQY
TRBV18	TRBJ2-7	ASSPPPRTGSYEQY
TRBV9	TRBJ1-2	ASSVGQETYGYT